This entry describes one TCR beta chain. This receptor's antigen is unknown. The input lacks base qualities; no much larger clone sits a single base away. The data were obtained in a study of CD8 T cells in Susac syndrome (dated by TCRdb to 2018 to 2020). Looking at the study overall: Whether CD8+ T cell activation and differentiation in Susac syndrome was antigen driven was tested using repertoire sequencing.

Trimming leaves V shorter by 5 bases and J shorter by 4 bases, with the junction holding 6 bases beyond the gene matches. The CDR3 sequence holds 14 residues, the cysteine and phenylalanine included. Of all the DNA, just the CDR3 is kept, 42 bases in frame from base 1. Looking up the germline V gene yields CDR1 KGHSH and CDR2 LQKENI. High-throughput TCR beta sequencing profiled peripheral blood CD8+ and CD4+ T cells from healthy donors, Susac syndrome patients and multiple sclerosis patients. Multiple sclerosis controls were treatment-naive patients with stable or active relapsing-remitting disease fulfilling revised McDonald criteria. Bulk CD8+ and CD4+ T cells were purified magnetically by negative isolation, whereas CD8+ TEMRA cells were enriched by FACS. Blood was collected in EDTA tubes and processed within 24 hours, with PBMCs isolated through density gradient centrifugation. PBMCs intended for TCR sequencing were frozen in liquid nitrogen and were later thawed in a 37 degrees C water bath. Purity of sorted or isolated CD4+, CD8+ and CD8+ TEMRA cells was at least 90%.

RNA was extracted using the RNeasy kit, and about 0.45 to 1 ug of the RNA was reverse transcribed with random hexamers. The immunoSEQ multiplex PCR assay, covering 54 Vbeta and 13 Jbeta segments, was used to amplify TCR beta CDR3 regions. Bias from PCR amplification was corrected by using a synthetic template baseline for primer optimization and for computational correction. The authors' analysis ran thus. Only productive sequences were kept, with reads annotated to V, D and J genes according to IMGT and analyzed in immunoSEQ Analyzer. To calculate clonality, Shannon entropy was normalized by log2 of the number of productive unique sequences and then subtracted from one. For each patient and control, public and private clones were evaluated within the 100 most prevalent clones. Clones were defined as Susac-specific when absent from the healthy and MS cohorts, from 1,000 to 1,100 published viral clones and from other ImmuneACCESS disease sequences. The public reads were reprocessed in TCRdb via fastp at Q25 and MiXCR, keeping in-frame beta chains. CDR3 protein sequences are deduplicated, and each keeps its most common genes and DNA. Clone size and V and J calls follow TCRdb, not the original study. The sample records a few hundred thousand distinct CDR3 sequences, 95% of which are singletons. 0.082% of the sample rests with the top ten.

Broader findings and caveats from the paper: The study acknowledged that relatively few individuals were included in the TCR sequencing and HLA analysis.

The rearrangement combines TRBV18 with TRBJ2-5; 8 central nucleotides agree with TRBD1. The TCR originated in a human donor with multiple sclerosis. The specimen was CD4+ T cells from PBMCs. CDR3 protein: CASSDPRGRETQYF. The nucleotides read TGTGCCAGCTCAGACCCCAGGGGGCGAGAGACCCAGTACTTC.